Presented here are 18 T cell receptor beta chains from one specimen sequenced in a study of memory CD4+ T cells and cytomegalovirus serostatus. Profiling relied on immunoSEQ multiplex PCR, and the TCRdb table lists in-frame clones only, not all of them. The sample consists of 48,000 or so clones, over 75% of them appearing once. The sort gate was single viable CD3+CD4+CD8-CD45RO+ cells for memory CD4+ T cells. Sample: memory CD4+ T cells from blood. These TCRs come from an adult in good health and CMV-seronegative.

The chain is built from TRBV7-9 and TRBJ1-1; D possibly corresponds to TRBD1 (6 bases). The CDR3 extends over 16 amino acids. Germline-derived CDR1 and CDR2 are SEHNR and FQNEAQ (reference sequence). Trimming removed 2 bases at V and 6 bases at J, with 19 bases between. The CDR3 protein is CASSLLGEGTTAEAFF. The CDR3 DNA reads as TGTGCCAGCAGCTTATTAGGGGAGGGGACAACCGCTGAAGCTTTCTTT.

This clone appeared a few times. For the CDR3, the DNA is TGCGCCGCAGCAGGGGACAGCTACGAGCAGTACTTC. It translates to CAAAGDSYEQYF. The rearrangement links TRBV10-2 to TRBJ2-7; TRBD1 aligns across 7 bases. CDR1 and CDR2 (germline): WSHSY, SAAADI. The CDR3 has 12 residues. With 11 bases clipped from V and 3 bases from J, the junction kept 7 bases outside the gene matches.

The chain is built from TRBV9 and TRBJ1-2, with D possibly being TRBD1 (5 bases). V was pared by 2 bases and J by 7 bases, with 15 bases between. This CDR3 is 14 amino acids long. CDR1 is SGDLS and CDR2 is YYNGEE in the germline V gene. The CDR3 DNA sequence: TGTGCCAGCAGCGTGACCGCGGGGACGTTTGGCTACACCTTC. Encoded protein: CASSVTAGTFGYTF.

The chain links TRBV5-4 to TRBJ2-7; D unresolved. V was shortened by 4 bases and J by 0 bases, with 14 bases between the two germline ends. Germline V gene lookup returns CDR1 SGHNT and CDR2 YYREEE (reference sequence). The length of the CDR3 is 15 residues. In nucleotides, the CDR3 is TGTGCCAGCAGCAGGGCTGGCGTCAGCTCCTACGAGCAGTACTTC. Translating gives CASSRAGVSSYEQYF.

The chain uses TRBV2 and TRBJ2-2; D uncertain. Per the germline V gene, CDR1 is SNHLY and CDR2 is FYNNEI. V was shortened by 7 bases and J by 3 bases, with 9 bases between the two germline ends. The CDR3 is made up of 13 amino acids. CDR3 nucleotides: TGTGCCAGCATGAGCGCCCACACCGGGGAGCTGTTTTTT. As protein: CASMSAHTGELFF.

The rearrangement joins TRBV25-1 to TRBJ2-6, with 10 bases that match TRBD1. Germline lookup yields CDR1 MGHDK and CDR2 SYGVNS. V shed 7 bases, J shed 4 bases, and the junction held 10 bases outside the gene matches. The CDR3 has 17 amino acids. CDR3 loop: CASTGRGQGHGANVLTF. The CDR3 DNA follows: TGTGCCAGCACCGGCCGGGGACAGGGGCACGGGGCCAACGTCCTGACTTTC.

Only one count was recorded for this clone. The J gene is TRBJ2-1, the V gene TRBV5-4, with 10 positions matching TRBD1. Germline CDR1 and CDR2: SGHNT and YYREEE (reference sequence). Trimming at V came to 5 bases and at J to 2 bases, leaving 4 bases not matched to a gene. The CDR3 is 15 residues long. The CDR3 DNA reads TGTGCCAGCAGTCGGGACAGGGGAACCTACAATGAGCAGTTCTTC. It yields the protein CASSRDRGTYNEQFF. Based on the CDR3 plus reference TRBV5-4 and TRBJ2-1, the full variable domain is ETGVTQSPTHLIKTRGQQVTLRCSSQSGHNTVSWYQQALGQGPQFIFQYYREEENGRGNFPPRFSGLQFPNYSSELNVNALELDDSALYLCASSRDRGTYNEQFFGPGTRLTVL.

The V gene is TRBV28, the J gene TRBJ2-7; D may correspond to TRBD1 or TRBD2 (6 bases each). Germline CDR1 and CDR2: MDHEN and SYDVKM. The germline V and J ends were trimmed by 5 bases and 6 bases, with 17 bases remaining between them. This CDR3 is 14 amino acids long. The CDR3 spells CASSRPTTGAEQYF. The CDR3 bases are TGTGCCAGCAGTAGGCCAACTACGGGGGCCGAGCAGTACTTC.

As concerns this clone: In the same sample, other DNA sequences code for this CDR3. V and J are TRBV7-9 and TRBJ2-5; D call uncertain. The CDR3 is 14 amino acids. Trimming removed 0 bases from V and 1 base from J, with 6 bases in between. Germline CDR1 and CDR2: SEHNR and FQNEAQ (reference sequence). CDR3 sequence reads: CASSLAGSQETQYF. The CDR3, as DNA: TGTGCCAGCAGCTTAGCGGGCAGCCAAGAGACCCAGTACTTC.

The chain links TRBV28 to TRBJ2-3, with TRBD2 matching over 9 bases. There are 15 residues in the CDR3. The V gene end was trimmed by 6 bases and the J gene end by 4 bases; junction bases not matched to a gene: 8. Germline V gene data show CDR1 as MDHEN and CDR2 as SYDVKM. The CDR3 spells CASRGGTSSSDTQYF. The CDR3 DNA reads TGTGCCAGCAGAGGCGGGACTAGCAGTTCAGATACGCAGTATTTT.

Only a few counts were recorded for this clone. V gene TRBV28 combines with J gene TRBJ1-1, with a tentative D call TRBD1 (5 bases). The CDR3 spans 13 residues. Germline CDR1 reads MDHEN; CDR2 reads SYDVKM. Trimming left V 7 bases short and J 4 bases short, with 13 bases between. CDR3 loop: CASTWGLGTEAFF. The DNA for the CDR3 is TGTGCCAGCACCTGGGGGTTGGGCACTGAAGCTTTCTTT.

The J gene is TRBJ1-2, the V gene TRBV18; 7 nucleotides align to TRBD1. The CDR3 is made up of 15 amino acids. Germline CDR1 KGHSH, CDR2 LQKENI. V trimming: 6 bases; J trimming: 3 bases; junction bases outside the gene matches: 10. CDR3 coding DNA: TGTGCCAGCTCCCAAAGTGCGGGGACAGACTATGGCTACACCTTC. Its translation: CASSQSAGTDYGYTF.

This sequence joins TRBV2 and TRBJ2-7, with 11 bases lining up with TRBD1. In germline, CDR1 is SNHLY, CDR2 FYNNEI. After removal of 6 bases from V and 3 bases from J, the junction contained 4 bases not matched to a gene. This CDR3 spans 14 amino acids. The chain's CDR3 is CASSSDRGLYEQYF. CDR3 in DNA: TGTGCCAGCAGCTCGGACAGGGGGCTCTACGAGCAGTACTTC.

This clone was seen more than once but under ten times. The chain combines TRBV4-1 with TRBJ2-2; a possible D gene is TRBD2 (5 bases). Germline CDR1 reads MGHRA; CDR2 reads YSYEKL. Trimming removed 0 bases at V and 4 bases at J, with 18 bases between. The CDR3 has 18 residues. The CDR3 reads CASSQDVWRRVGTGELFF. The CDR3 coding sequence is TGCGCCAGCAGCCAAGATGTCTGGCGGCGGGTGGGCACCGGGGAGCTGTTTTTT.

J is TRBJ1-2 and V is TRBV10-3; D gene ambiguous. The CDR3 consists of 12 residues. Per germline, CDR1 ENHRY and CDR2 SYGVKD. V was pared by 0 bases and J by 8 bases, with 7 bases between. CDR3 loop: CAISESTGGYTF. CDR3 in DNA: TGTGCCATCAGTGAGTCGACGGGAGGCTACACCTTC.

The chain uses TRBV28 and TRBJ2-7; D is possibly TRBD1 or TRBD2 (5 bases each). The CDR3 loop spans 15 amino acids. Looked up from germline, CDR1 is MDHEN and CDR2 is SYDVKM. Trimming took 6 bases from V and 3 from J, leaving 18 bases between them. CDR3 coding DNA: TGTGCCAGCAGCCATCAAGGGACCGACCTCTACGAGCAGTACTTC. It codes for CASSHQGTDLYEQYF.

The J gene is TRBJ2-1, the V gene TRBV4-1; no reliable D call. The germline CDR1 and CDR2 sequences are MGHRA and YSYEKL. This CDR3 region has 17 residues. Trimming stripped 1 base from V and 2 bases from J, with 15 bases between. CDR3 DNA sequence: TGCGCCAGCAGCCAAGCCGATCTGGGGTTTACCTACAATGAGCAGTTCTTC. It specifies CASSQADLGFTYNEQFF.

The chain combines TRBV11-1 with TRBJ2-2; TRBD2 is a possible D gene (7 bases). CDR1 is SGHAT, CDR2 FQDESV, per germline (reference sequence). The V gene lost 4 bases and the J gene lost 9 bases, with 18 bases spanning the gap. The CDR3 totals 15 residues. The CDR3 nucleotides read TGTGCCAGCAGCTCATTGGGGGGGGCTGCCCGGGAGCTGTTTTTT. This encodes CASSSLGGAARELFF. The full variable domain, with the rest looked up from reference TRBV11-1 and TRBJ2-2, is EAEVAQSPRYKITEKSQAVAFWCDPISGHATLYWYRQILGQGPELLVQFQDESVVDDSQLPKDRFSAERLKGVDSTLKIQPAELGDSAMYLCASSSLGGAARELFFGEGSRLTVL.